One and the same sample provided the 11 T cell receptor beta chains below, sequenced in a study of technical replicates of blood from a few donors listed by TCRdb under 2017. Library generation was performed with the immunoSEQ multiplex PCR assay. Drawn from immuneACCESS, this table holds only the in-frame rearrangements with V and J called that TCRdb kept. Clones are partly lost; checked studies trace under half to an unresolved V gene and leave the rest unexplained. For this sample there are 100,000 or so clones; 90% to 97% appear just once. Of the sample, roughly 0.33% is held by the ten largest clones. The sequencing sample was made of T cells isolated from PBMCs. These receptor sequences come from a human donor in good health.

The V call is TRBV9, the J call TRBJ2-7, with TRBD1 matching over 8 bases. The CDR3 spans 14 residues. Looked up from germline, CDR1 is SGDLS and CDR2 is YYNGEE. Trimming cost V 4 bases and J 6 bases; bases outside gene matches: 9. The DNA for the CDR3 is TGTGCCAGCAGCTCCCACGCGACAGGGGTCGAGCAGTACTTC. It is translated as CASSSHATGVEQYF.

The chain uses TRBV11-1 and TRBJ1-2, with 8 bases aligning to TRBD1. CDR3 length: 15 amino acids. V gave up 2 bases and J gave up 2 bases; unmatched junction bases: 4. Germline values: CDR1 SGHAT, CDR2 FQDESV (reference sequence). CDR3 sequence reads: CASSLYGQGNYGYTF. Written as DNA, the CDR3 is TGTGCCAGCAGCTTATATGGACAGGGCAACTATGGCTACACCTTC.

The chain recombines TRBV7-9 with TRBJ2-7; TRBD1 agrees at 7 bases. The germline V gene has CDR1 SEHNR and CDR2 FQNEAQ (reference sequence). The J segment lost 5 bases and the V segment lost 1 base, leaving 8 bases of the junction unmatched. The CDR3 runs to 15 residues. The CDR3 region is CASSLEGTAPNEQYF. The CDR3 bases are TGTGCCAGCAGCTTAGAAGGGACAGCCCCCAACGAGCAGTACTTC.

The genes are TRBV5-6 and TRBJ2-7, with D possibly TRBD1 on 6 matching bases. Trimming took 4 bases from V and 0 from J, leaving 11 bases between them. The CDR3 runs 14 residues. Germline V gene lookup returns CDR1 SGHDT and CDR2 YYEEEE. Here the CDR3 reads CASSRTAVSYEQYF. The CDR3 coding sequence is TGTGCCAGCAGCAGGACAGCCGTCTCCTACGAGCAGTACTTC. Drawing the rest from reference TRBV5-6 and TRBJ2-7, the complete variable domain is DAGVTQSPTHLIKTRGQQVTLRCSPKSGHDTVSWYQQALGQGPQFIFQYYEEEERQRGNFPDRFSGHQFPNYSSELNVNALLLGDSALYLCASSRTAVSYEQYFGPGTRLTVT.

V gene TRBV19 combines with J gene TRBJ1-1; no definite D call. Germline V CDR1 and CDR2: LNHDA, SQIVND (reference sequence). Trimming stripped 1 base from V and 4 bases from J, with 7 bases between. This CDR3 is built from 13 residues. The CDR3 sequence is CASSIGYSTEAFF. The CDR3 nucleotides are TGTGCCAGTAGTATAGGCTACAGCACTGAAGCTTTCTTT. Full variable domain (outside the CDR3, taken from reference TRBV19 and TRBJ1-1): DGGITQSPKYLFRKEGQNVTLSCEQNLNHDAMYWYRQDPGQGLRLIYYSQIVNDFQKGDIAEGYSVSREKKESFPLTVTSAQKNPTAFYLCASSIGYSTEAFFGQGTRLTVV.

V usage is TRBV9 and J usage is TRBJ2-2; TRBD2 matches at 11 bases. This CDR3 has 17 residues. The germline V gene encodes CDR1 SGDLS and CDR2 YYNGEE. J lost 4 bases, V lost 2 bases, and 7 bases had no gene match. As DNA, the CDR3 is TGTGCCAGCAGCGTCCCCGGGACTAGCGGACCCACCGGGGAGCTGTTTTTT. Translating gives CASSVPGTSGPTGELFF.

J is TRBJ1-2 and V is TRBV5-1, with 8 bases fitting TRBD1. The CDR3 loop spans 15 amino acids. After removal of 1 base from V and 6 bases from J, the junction contained 8 bases not matched to a gene. Germline CDR1 is SGHRS and CDR2 is YFSETQ. The CDR3 nucleotides read TGCGCCAGCAGCTTGAAGTCCTCAGGGGGCAATGGCTACACCTTC. It specifies CASSLKSSGGNGYTF.

DNA for the CDR3: TGCAGCGTTGCGACAGGGGGGATCTACGAGCAGTACTTC. Its translation is CSVATGGIYEQYF. The chain has TRBV29-1 and TRBJ2-7; 9 positions match TRBD1. This CDR3 is built from 13 residues. After removal of 4 bases from V and 3 bases from J, the junction contained 4 bases not matched to a gene. Germline CDR1 reads SQVTM; CDR2 reads ANQGSEA.

The V and J genes are TRBV11-3 and TRBJ2-2, with 7 bases lining up with TRBD1. Germline-derived CDR1 and CDR2 are SGHNT and YENEEA. The CDR3 spans 13 residues. Trimming removed 7 bases from V and 5 bases from J; junction bases left unmatched: 4. CDR3 in DNA: TGTGCCAGCACCCCGACAGGGACCGGGGAGCTGTTTTTT. This codes for CASTPTGTGELFF.

The chain couples TRBV2 to TRBJ2-1; 10 nucleotides agree with TRBD2. CDR1 is SNHLY and CDR2 is FYNNEI in the germline V gene. This CDR3 has 21 residues. The V gene end was trimmed by 1 base and the J gene end by 6 bases; junction bases not matched to a gene: 21. CDR3 nucleotides: TGTGCCAGCAGTGAAGTTGGAGGGACTTCGGCAACTAGCGGGATAGTCAATGAGCAGTTCTTC. Its translation: CASSEVGGTSATSGIVNEQFF.

The rearrangement joins TRBV6-1 to TRBJ2-5, with 10 positions matching TRBD1. The CDR3 loop spans 14 amino acids. Germline values: CDR1 MNHNS, CDR2 SASEGT. The junction had 10 bases not matched to a gene; V was cut back by 7 bases and J by 8 bases. In nucleotides, the CDR3 is TGTGCCAGCAACCTAGAAAGACAGGGGGCTACCCAGTACTTC. It codes for CASNLERQGATQYF.